This is a list of T cell receptor beta chains from one sample in a study of T cell responses to AZD1222 COVID-19 vaccine. The method was immunoSEQ multiplex PCR; TCRdb's version includes in-frame clones alone and lacks a portion of them. In the table there are approximately 140,000 clones, about 90% of which are singletons. Here the sequenced sample was peripheral blood, taken on day 0 of AZD1222 vaccination. These receptors all stem from an adult in good health. CDR3s include the opening cysteine and the closing phenylalanine or tryptophan. The D gene is left open where the match is weak. Clone size is not always given. Where it is, it says once, few, many or a class for expanded clones.

>TRBV4-3|NA|TRBJ1-6|NA
CASSRGSNNNSPLHF
TGCGCCAGCAGCCGGGGGAGCAACAATAATTCACCCCTCCACTTT
>TRBV4-1|NA|TRBJ2-3|NA
CASSQVGGRTDTQYF
TGCGCCAGCAGCCAAGTGGGCGGAAGGACAGATACGCAGTATTTT
>TRBV6-6|NA|TRBJ1-2|NA
CASKPISPYGYTF
TGTGCCAGCAAACCCATATCACCCTATGGCTACACCTTC
>TRBV4-1|NA|TRBJ2-5|NA
CASSPGPRETQYF
TGCGCCAGCAGCCCCGGACCGAGGGAGACCCAGTACTTC
>TRBV9|NA|TRBJ1-1|NA
CASSPVSGAEAFF
TGTGCCAGCAGCCCCGTTTCGGGGGCTGAAGCTTTCTTT
>TRBV5-4|NA|TRBJ2-7|few
CASSSHIGEQYF
TGTGCCAGCAGCTCCCATATCGGCGAGCAGTACTTC
>TRBV27|NA|TRBJ1-4|few
CASSFSGFEKLFF
TGTGCCAGCAGTTTCTCAGGGTTTGAAAAACTGTTTTTT
>TRBV27|TRBD2|TRBJ2-7|NA
CASSLSGGDLVYEQYF
TGTGCCAGCAGTTTATCTGGGGGGGACTTAGTATACGAGCAGTACTTC
>TRBV9|TRBD1|TRBJ1-4|NA
CASSVDATGGAEKLFF
TGTGCCAGCAGCGTAGACGCGACAGGGGGAGCTGAAAAACTGTTTTTT
>TRBV4-2|NA|TRBJ1-2|NA
CASSQDRGFGYTF
TGTGCCAGCAGCCAAGATCGGGGGTTTGGCTACACCTTC
>TRBV28|NA|TRBJ1-2|once
CASNNDFGYGYTF
TGTGCCAGCAATAATGATTTTGGTTATGGCTACACCTTC
>TRBV28|TRBD1|TRBJ2-2|NA
CASSLTGVWSTGELFF
TGTGCCAGCAGCCTGACAGGGGTCTGGAGCACCGGGGAGCTGTTTTTT
>TRBV3-1/TRBV3-2|NA|TRBJ2-5|few
CASSQGGGQETQYF
TGTGCCAGCAGCCAAGGGGGCGGCCAAGAGACCCAGTACTTC
>TRBV7-9|NA|TRBJ1-1|once
CASSPSGGEIEAFF
TGTGCCAGCAGCCCAAGTGGAGGGGAAATTGAAGCTTTCTTT
>TRBV2|NA|TRBJ2-5|NA
CASMEHGIVTQYF
TGTGCCAGCATGGAACATGGGATCGTGACCCAGTACTTC
>TRBV4-2|NA|TRBJ1-5|NA
CASSQDWGEPQHF
TGTGCCAGCAGCCAAGATTGGGGTGAGCCCCAGCATTTT
>TRBV2|NA|TRBJ2-5|NA
CASNGFGASGTQYF
TGTGCCAGCAACGGGTTCGGGGCCTCCGGGACCCAGTACTTC
>TRBV28|NA|TRBJ2-3|NA
CASSSRDSFLRYF
TGTGCCAGCAGTTCCCGGGACTCCTTTCTAAGGTATTTT
>TRBV18|TRBD2|TRBJ2-2|NA
CASSPGLAAPGELFF
TGTGCCAGCTCACCGGGACTAGCGGCCCCCGGGGAGCTGTTTTTT
>TRBV2|NA|TRBJ2-7|NA
CASSYSSYEQYF
TGTGCCAGCAGTTACAGCTCCTACGAGCAGTACTTC
>TRBV7-6|TRBD2|TRBJ2-1|NA
CASSLLAGRNNEQFF
TGTGCCAGCAGCTTACTAGCGGGGAGAAACAATGAGCAGTTCTTC
>TRBV10-3|TRBD1|TRBJ2-1|NA
CAISESRDRGNNEQFF
TGTGCCATCAGTGAGTCACGGGACAGGGGAAACAATGAGCAGTTCTTC
>TRBV18|NA|TRBJ1-2|NA
CASSPPPDTYPYGYTF
TGTGCCAGCTCACCCCCCCCGGACACATATCCCTATGGCTACACCTTC
>TRBV7-8|NA|TRBJ2-1|NA
CASSPNAGDNEQFF
TGTGCCAGCAGCCCTAATGCAGGGGACAATGAGCAGTTCTTC
>TRBV5-5|NA|TRBJ1-5|once
CASSPRDRFSNQPQHF
TGTGCCAGCAGCCCCCGCGACAGGTTTAGCAATCAGCCCCAGCATTTT
>TRBV24-1|NA|TRBJ2-2|NA
CATSDQGSGELFF
TGTGCCACCAGTGACCAGGGGTCCGGGGAGCTGTTTTTT
>TRBV4-1|NA|TRBJ2-3|NA
CASSRSWASDTQYF
TGCGCCAGCAGCCGCTCCTGGGCCTCAGATACGCAGTATTTT
>TRBV29-1|NA|TRBJ2-7|NA
CSVAPVLRPYEQYF
TGCAGCGTCGCGCCGGTACTGCGGCCCTACGAGCAGTACTTC
>TRBV7-2|NA|TRBJ2-7|once
CASSFLPRYEQYF
TGTGCCAGCAGCTTCCTTCCCCGATACGAGCAGTACTTC
>TRBV7-9|TRBD1|TRBJ2-7|NA
CASRDRAGSPLEQYF
TGTGCCAGCAGGGACAGGGCGGGCTCCCCTCTCGAGCAGTACTTC
>TRBV9|NA|TRBJ2-2|NA
CASSVAGELFF
TGTGCCAGCAGCGTAGCCGGGGAGCTGTTTTTT
>TRBV6-2/TRBV6-3|NA|TRBJ1-1|NA
CASGLGTNTEAFF
TGTGCCAGCGGCCTCGGGACGAACACTGAAGCTTTCTTT
>TRBV27|TRBD1|TRBJ1-1|NA
CASSLLGQGTEAFF
TGTGCCAGCAGTTTATTGGGACAGGGCACTGAAGCTTTCTTT
>TRBV10-1|NA|TRBJ1-5|NA
CASSESPGNGNQPQHF
TGCGCCAGCAGTGAGTCGCCCGGGAACGGCAATCAGCCCCAGCATTTT
>TRBV19|NA|TRBJ2-3|NA
CASSISGDTQYF
TGTGCCAGTAGTATTTCGGGAGATACGCAGTATTTT
>TRBV12-3/TRBV12-4|NA|TRBJ1-5|NA
CASSLGGGQPQHF
TGTGCCAGCAGTTTAGGAGGTGGCCAGCCCCAGCATTTT
>TRBV6-2/TRBV6-3|TRBD1|TRBJ1-5|NA
CASSKQGAGQPQHF
TGTGCCAGCAGTAAACAGGGGGCAGGTCAGCCCCAGCATTTT
>TRBV5-8|NA|TRBJ1-5|NA
CASSPGRGSNQPQHF
TGTGCCAGCAGCCCAGGGAGGGGTAGCAATCAGCCCCAGCATTTT
>TRBV5-1|TRBD1|TRBJ2-2|NA
CASSSKPGLDRVYTGELFF
TGCGCCAGCAGCTCGAAGCCAGGCCTGGACAGGGTATACACCGGGGAGCTGTTTTTT
>TRBV18|TRBD1|TRBJ1-6|NA
CVSSPGTGVRSYNSPLHF
TGTGTCAGCTCACCCGGGACAGGGGTACGCTCCTATAATTCACCCCTCCACTTT
>TRBV7-9|TRBD1|TRBJ1-5|NA
CASSSGQDSNQPQHF
TGTGCCAGCAGCTCCGGACAGGATAGCAATCAGCCCCAGCATTTT
>TRBV6-6|TRBD1|TRBJ2-1|NA
CASSYSGTAYNEQFF
TGTGCCAGCAGTTACTCCGGGACAGCCTACAATGAGCAGTTCTTC
>TRBV7-6|TRBD1|TRBJ2-5|NA
CASSLVAGGETQYF
TGTGCCAGCAGCTTAGTGGCAGGGGGAGAGACCCAGTACTTC
>TRBV5-1|NA|TRBJ1-2|NA
CASRPQDDYGYTF
TGCGCCAGCCGCCCCCAGGACGACTATGGCTACACCTTC
>TRBV19|NA|TRBJ1-5|NA
CASSSKGGIGQPQHF
TGTGCCAGTAGTTCAAAGGGGGGAATAGGACAGCCCCAGCATTTT
>TRBV5-6|NA|TRBJ1-1|NA
CASSLGEYTEAFF
TGTGCCAGCAGCTTAGGGGAATACACTGAAGCTTTCTTT
>TRBV9|NA|TRBJ1-1|NA
CASSFRPSGTEAFF
TGTGCCAGCAGCTTCCGACCCTCTGGCACTGAAGCTTTCTTT
>TRBV19|NA|TRBJ2-7|NA
CASARDPPYEQYF
TGTGCCAGTGCCAGGGATCCCCCCTACGAGCAGTACTTC
>TRBV18|TRBD1|TRBJ1-6|NA
CASSAQGDSPLHF
TGTGCCAGCTCAGCACAGGGGGACTCACCCCTCCACTTT
>TRBV9|NA|TRBJ1-2|NA
CASSGFDGPNYGYTF
TGTGCCAGCAGCGGATTCGACGGACCTAACTATGGCTACACCTTC